Listed below are T cell receptor beta chains from one sample, sequenced in a study of neurological immune-mediated disorders. TCRdb reprocessed the 5' RACE reads with MiXCR, giving one entry per CDR3 protein. The sample consists of about 74,000 distinct CDR3 sequences, less than 5.5% of them appearing once. Source material: PBMCs. The receptors stem from a man between 18 and 35 years old with multiple sclerosis. The CDR3 runs from the conserved cysteine through the conserved F or W. D genes are given only for firm matches. The listing skips clone size in some rows; elsewhere it reads once, few, many or a size class.

d_gene	abundance	v_gene	j_gene	CDR3nt	CDR3aa
.	many	TRBV12-3/TRBV12-4	TRBJ2-3	TGTGCCAGCAGTCCGGGGGCCGTCACAGATACGCAGTATTTT	CASSPGAVTDTQYF
.	many	TRBV12-3/TRBV12-4	TRBJ2-5	TGTGCCAGCAGTTTGGGGGTTCAAGAGACCCAGTACTTC	CASSLGVQETQYF
.	many	TRBV4-2	TRBJ1-2	TGTGCCAGCAGCCGTGACGGCGTGCCCTCCTATGGCTACACCTTC	CASSRDGVPSYGYTF
.	few	TRBV5-5	TRBJ1-6	TGTGCCAGCAGAGTCACCCCGGGTGTTGATAATTCACCCCTCAACTTT	CASRVTPGVDNSPLNF
.	many	TRBV20-1	TRBJ1-1	TGCAGTGCTAGTCCGGCAGGGGAGTCAACTGAAGCTTTCTTT	CSASPAGESTEAFF
TRBD1	many	TRBV7-8	TRBJ1-4	TGTGCCAGCAGCTCACAGGGGGCAGGGGAAAAACTGTTTTTT	CASSSQGAGEKLFF
.	many	TRBV28	TRBJ1-5	TGTGCCAGCAGTTTAGAACAGTTCAATCAGCCCCAGCATTTT	CASSLEQFNQPQHF
TRBD2	many	TRBV20-1	TRBJ2-3	TGCAGTGCCGATCCGGGACTAGCGGGGGCTAGCACAGATACGCAGTATTTT	CSADPGLAGASTDTQYF
.	many	TRBV7-8	TRBJ2-5	TGTGCCAGCAGAGATACAGGGTTGCAAGAGACCCAGTACTTC	CASRDTGLQETQYF
.	many	TRBV29-1	TRBJ2-7	TGCAGCGTTCGACAGTCCTCCTACGAGCAGTACTTC	CSVRQSSYEQYF
.	many	TRBV7-2	TRBJ2-3	TGTGCCAGCAGCTCCAGGGACTTGCGCACAGATACGCAGTATTTT	CASSSRDLRTDTQYF
TRBD1	few	TRBV5-6	TRBJ2-7	TGTGCCAGCAGCTTGCTGGGACAGGGGAAAGCGGCCTACGAGCAGTACTTC	CASSLLGQGKAAYEQYF
.	many	TRBV27	TRBJ2-1	TGTGCCAGCAGTACGTACAATGAGCAGTTCTTC	CASSTYNEQFF
.	.	TRBV7-6	TRBJ1-3	TGTGCCAGCAGCTCTTACTCTGGAAACACCATATATTTT	CASSSYSGNTIYF
TRBD2	many	TRBV20-1	TRBJ2-3	TGCAGTCCAGGACTAGCGGGAAGCACAGATACGCAGTATTTT	CSPGLAGSTDTQYF
TRBD2	many	TRBV9	TRBJ2-1	TGTGCCAGCAGCCTAGCGGACAATGAGCAGTTCTTC	CASSLADNEQFF
TRBD1	many	TRBV7-9	TRBJ1-5	TGTGCCAGCAGCTTGTCCGGGACAGATAATCAGCCCCAGCATTTT	CASSLSGTDNQPQHF
.	many	TRBV20-1	TRBJ1-2	TGCAGTGCATTCAGAGCAGGGGAAGGCTACACCTTC	CSAFRAGEGYTF
.	many	TRBV24-1	TRBJ1-5	TGTGCCACCAGTGGGGGAGGCCCTCAGAATCAGCCCCAGCATTTT	CATSGGGPQNQPQHF
TRBD2	many	TRBV7-2	TRBJ2-7	TGTGCCAGCAGCCGCTCTAGCGGAGACTCCTACGAGCAGTACTTC	CASSRSSGDSYEQYF
TRBD1	many	TRBV20-1	TRBJ1-2	TGCAGTGCGTTCCCTCAGGGGGGTTTTGGTGGCTACACCTTC	CSAFPQGGFGGYTF
TRBD1	many	TRBV7-9	TRBJ2-5	TGTGCCAGCGGCCCGGGACAGGGGGAGACCCAGTACTTC	CASGPGQGETQYF
TRBD2	many	TRBV5-1	TRBJ2-1	TGCGCCAGCAGCCCAGTAGCGGGAGGCTACAATGAGCAGTTCTTC	CASSPVAGGYNEQFF
.	many	TRBV2	TRBJ2-1	TGTGCCAGCACCGCCCGACCACAGTCCGAGCAGTTCTTC	CASTARPQSEQFF
.	many	TRBV12-3/TRBV12-4	TRBJ1-5	TGTGCCAGCAGCCCAAACAGGGCCATCAATCAGCCCCAGCATTTT	CASSPNRAINQPQHF
TRBD1	.	TRBV7-9	TRBJ1-1	TGTGCCAGCAGCTTATCAGGGGGCCAGTGGGCTTTCTTT	CASSLSGGQWAFF
.	many	TRBV21-1	TRBJ2-7	TGTGCCAGCAGCCAAAGAGCCAACCTCGGGACAGGGGGATCCTACGAGCAGTACTTC	CASSQRANLGTGGSYEQYF
.	few	TRBV29-1	TRBJ1-1	TGCAGCGTCGCGGGCCTTATGAACACTGAAGCTTTCTTT	CSVAGLMNTEAFF
.	few	TRBV18	TRBJ1-2	TGTGCCAGCTCCCCTACAGGGAAAGCAAACTATGGCTACACCTTC	CASSPTGKANYGYTF
.	many	TRBV7-2	TRBJ2-3	TGTGCCAGCAGCAAGGGTGGGGGTCAGAGCACAGATACGCAGTATTTT	CASSKGGGQSTDTQYF
.	many	TRBV20-1	TRBJ2-1	TGCAGTGCTAGAGATTCACATCTTAGTGAGCAGTTCTTC	CSARDSHLSEQFF
.	many	TRBV6-6	TRBJ1-3	TGTGCCAGCAGGAACAGGGCGGTCGGAAACACCATATATTTT	CASRNRAVGNTIYF
.	many	TRBV12-3/TRBV12-4	TRBJ2-1	TGTGCCAGCAGCCTAGGGGCGTGGGAGTTCTTC	CASSLGAWEFF
.	few	TRBV29-1	TRBJ2-7	TGCAGCGCAACCGCCAGGGAAGAGCAGTACTTC	CSATAREEQYF
.	many	TRBV20-1	TRBJ2-3	TGCAGTGCTAGCGACAGCCGGCGGCCAGATACGCAGTATTTT	CSASDSRRPDTQYF
.	many	TRBV6-6	TRBJ2-2	TGTGCCAGCAGTTACTCGAAGGCAGGGGACACCGGGGAGCTGTTTTTT	CASSYSKAGDTGELFF
.	many	TRBV5-6	TRBJ2-4	TGTGCCAGCAGCTGGGAGCCGGGACGCAGGGGATGGGCCAAAAACATTCAGTACTTC	CASSWEPGRRGWAKNIQYF
.	many	TRBV29-1	TRBJ1-1	TGCAGCGTTGAGAGGCAGGGCCAAGCTTTCTTT	CSVERQGQAFF
TRBD2	many	TRBV6-5	TRBJ2-7	TGTGCCAGCAGGAATAGCGGGAGGAGGTCCTACGAGCAGTACTTC	CASRNSGRRSYEQYF
TRBD1	many	TRBV24-1	TRBJ2-3	TGTGCCACCAGTGACCCGACAGGGCTCACAGATACGCAGTATTTT	CATSDPTGLTDTQYF
TRBD1	many	TRBV20-1	TRBJ1-2	TGCAGTGCTAGGGCCCAAGGACAGGGACTTTATGGCTACACCTTC	CSARAQGQGLYGYTF
TRBD2	many	TRBV5-1	TRBJ2-7	TGCGCCAGCAGCTTGGATGGGACTAGCGGGGTGAATGTAAAGCAGTACTTC	CASSLDGTSGVNVKQYF
.	many	TRBV20-1	TRBJ2-2	TGCAGTGCTAGTCGATTAGGGGCAGGGGGGCGGAAGACCGGGGAGCTGTTTTTT	CSASRLGAGGRKTGELFF
TRBD2	many	TRBV5-5	TRBJ2-2	TGTGCCAGCAGCTTGGCGCCACTAGCGGGAGTTGGCGGGGAGCTGTTTTTT	CASSLAPLAGVGGELFF
.	many	TRBV9	TRBJ1-1	TGTGCCAGCAGCGTAGATACCTGGAACACTGAAGCTTTCTTT	CASSVDTWNTEAFF
TRBD2	few	TRBV10-3	TRBJ2-5	TGTGCCACCCGGGTAGCGGGGGGGCCAGGGGAGACCCAGTACTTC	CATRVAGGPGETQYF
.	many	TRBV20-1	TRBJ2-7	TGCAGTGCTAGGGTGGACCGCTACGAGCAGTACTTC	CSARVDRYEQYF
TRBD1	.	TRBV7-2	TRBJ1-5	TGTGCCAGCAGCTTAGTAGCGGGACAGGGGGCTAGGCCCCAGAATTTT	CASSLVAGQGARPQNF
.	many	TRBV7-3	TRBJ1-2	TGTGCCAGCAGCTTAAAGGGGAGACCCAACGGCTACACCTTC	CASSLKGRPNGYTF
.	many	TRBV5-1	TRBJ2-5	TGCGCCAGCAGCCCAGGACTAAACGTGGAGACCCAGTACTTC	CASSPGLNVETQYF